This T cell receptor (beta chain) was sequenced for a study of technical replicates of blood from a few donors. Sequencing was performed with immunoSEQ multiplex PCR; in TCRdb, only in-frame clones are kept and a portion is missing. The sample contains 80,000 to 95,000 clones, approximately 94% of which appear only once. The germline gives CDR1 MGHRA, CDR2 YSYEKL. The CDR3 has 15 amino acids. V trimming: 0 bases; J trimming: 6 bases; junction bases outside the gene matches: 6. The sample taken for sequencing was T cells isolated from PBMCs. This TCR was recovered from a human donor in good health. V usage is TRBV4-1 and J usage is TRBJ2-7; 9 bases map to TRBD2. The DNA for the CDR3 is TGCGCCAGCAGCCAAGATGCGGGAGGGCCCCGCGAGCAGTACTTC. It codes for CASSQDAGGPREQYF.